This paragraph reports one T cell receptor (beta chain). Its antigen is still unknown. One base away there is no much larger clone; base qualities are not given. The collaborating institutions used their own protocols to collect whole blood in K2EDTA tubes. For TCRbeta analysis, collaborators shipped samples in one of three forms: frozen whole blood, isolated PBMCs, or DNA extracted from either of those sample types. These data come from a study of blood T cell repertoires in COVID-19 (dated by TCRdb to about 2020). For the wider study: Collaborator samples came from the United States, Italy and Spain and covered acute and convalescent phases of COVID-19. The samples were drawn from the first 160 participants of the ongoing ImmuneRACE study and from 1,254 subjects provided by 6 global collaborators. A de-identified subject ID, COVID-19 status, age in years and sex were almost always included in the sample metadata. Deeply sampled blood TCRbeta repertoires from subjects exposed to, actively infected with, or recovered from COVID-19 were included in the dataset. Where available, HLA class I and class II types were taken from metadata supplied by the sample provider and were not determined by assay-based typing. The material from the prospective study consisted of cDNA or gDNA derived from T cells, B-cell-depleted T cells, or PBMCs. The repertoires were made available in a free public database intended to serve as a resource for research on the immune response to SARS-CoV-2. Results the study describes overall, beyond this receptor: The quantity of clinical and demographic metadata differed by source and by participant and was supplied without curation.

The immunoSEQ Assay, a bias-controlled multiplex PCR, was used to amplify TCRbeta CDR3 regions from genomic DNA. In the source study's methods: The number of nucleated cells in each sample was estimated from the amplification of reference gene primers within the assay. To quantify the absolute abundance of each unique TCRbeta CDR3 rearrangement, sequence reads were collapsed and filtered. For each sample, productive Simpson clonality was calculated as the square root of Simpson's diversity index across productive rearrangements. Sourced from immuneACCESS, this table was stored by TCRdb with only in-frame sequences that have V and J called. A share of the clones is absent; for the studies checked, an unresolved V gene accounts for under half, and the remainder has no known explanation. V, J and clone size derive from that table, while D and trimming were established from the DNA sequence. The sample table records some 140,000 clones; about 80% of these occur just once. The ten largest make up around 28% of the sample.

CDR3 length: 15 amino acids, cysteine to phenylalanine. Just the 45-base CDR3 DNA is kept, in frame starting at base 1. As encoded in the germline V gene, CDR1 is SGDLS while CDR2 is YYNGEE. V has 3 bases trimmed and J has 3 bases trimmed; junction bases matching no gene number 0. The sequencing sample was made of peripheral blood. The rearrangement combines TRBV9 with TRBJ2-6; 10 bases in between match TRBD2. The clonotype was recovered from a woman aged 55-69 years with acute or convalescent COVID-19. The CDR3 loop reads CASSASGGGANVLTF. The nucleotide sequence reads as follows: TGTGCCAGCAGCGCTAGCGGGGGTGGGGCCAACGTCCTGACTTTC.